This T cell receptor beta chain was retrieved from a study of CD8 T cells in ankylosing spondylitis. TCRdb called the 5' RACE reads again in MiXCR, with one record for every CDR3 protein. This sample has about 340,000 distinct CDR3 sequences, with approximately 20% found just once. The germline CDR1 and CDR2 sequences are SNHLY and FYNNEI. The CDR3 runs to 16 residues. V shed 3 bases and J 4 bases; nucleotides not matched to a gene: 6. A few counts support this clonotype. The specimen was blood, either unsorted or a sorted T cell fraction (not recorded which). The chain links TRBV2 to TRBJ2-2; 9 nucleotides match TRBD1. The sequence came from a male donor with ankylosing spondylitis or in good health (not recorded which). The chain's CDR3 is CASSDRDRELTGELFF. The CDR3 nucleotides are TGTGCCAGCAGTGATAGGGACAGGGAACTCACCGGGGAGCTGTTTTTT. Based on the CDR3 plus reference TRBV2 and TRBJ2-2, the full variable domain is EPEVTQTPSHQVTQMGQEVILRCVPISNHLYFYWYRQILGQKVEFLVSFYNNEISEKSEIFDDQFSVERPDGSNFTLKIRSTKLEDSAMYFCASSDRDRELTGELFFGEGSRLTVL.